The source of this T cell receptor (beta chain) is a study of CD8 T cells in Susac syndrome. The sample holds one count of this clonotype. Random hexamers were used to reverse transcribe the RNA input (about 0.5 to 1 ug). From the immunoSEQ multiplex PCR reads, TCRdb called clonotypes with MiXCR, one entry per CDR3 protein. The sample holds around 280,000 distinct CDR3 sequences, about 88% seen once. CDR1 MNHEY and CDR2 SMNVEV come from the germline V gene (reference sequence). The CDR3 length is 15 residues. J lost 6 bases, V lost 7 bases, and 7 bases had no gene match. The patients who served as multiple sclerosis controls were treatment-naive and had stable or active relapsing-remitting disease that fulfilled the revised McDonald criteria. The TEMRA cells underwent FACS enrichment, while the CD8+ and CD4+ T cells underwent negative isolation.

This sequence joins TRBV27 and TRBJ2-3, with 13 bases that match TRBD2. Input material: CD8+ T cells from PBMCs. The origin of this receptor is a human donor with multiple sclerosis. The CDR3 here is CASIPGLAGTDTQYF. The CDR3 nucleotides read TGTGCCAGCATCCCGGGACTAGCGGGGACCGATACGCAGTATTTT.